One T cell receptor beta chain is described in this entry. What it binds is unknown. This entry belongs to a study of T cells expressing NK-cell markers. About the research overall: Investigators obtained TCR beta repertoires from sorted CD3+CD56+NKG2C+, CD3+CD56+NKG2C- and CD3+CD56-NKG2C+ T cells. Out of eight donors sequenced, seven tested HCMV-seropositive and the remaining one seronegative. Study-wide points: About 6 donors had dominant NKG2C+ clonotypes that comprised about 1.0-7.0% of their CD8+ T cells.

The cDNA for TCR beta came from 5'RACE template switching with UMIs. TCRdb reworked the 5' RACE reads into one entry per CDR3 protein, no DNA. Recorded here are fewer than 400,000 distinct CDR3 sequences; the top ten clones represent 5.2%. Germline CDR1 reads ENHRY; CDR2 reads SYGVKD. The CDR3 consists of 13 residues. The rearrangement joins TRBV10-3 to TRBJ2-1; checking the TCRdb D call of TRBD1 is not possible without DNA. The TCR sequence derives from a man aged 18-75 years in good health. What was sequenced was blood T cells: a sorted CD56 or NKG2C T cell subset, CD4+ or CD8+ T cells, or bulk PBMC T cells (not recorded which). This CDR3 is CAISEPNSGEQFF.